This TCR beta chain was documented in a study of regulatory T cells in long-lasting Graves disease. This sample's time point: persistent/refractory GD, antithyroid drugs over 5 years with positive TRAb. The TCR library was prepared using RNA isolated from PBMCs. To make TCR beta libraries, researchers used iRepertoire HTBI primers and Arm-PCR of CDR3 regions. TCRdb redid the calling of the multiplex PCR reads with MiXCR, one entry per CDR3 protein. The profile covers approximately 470,000 distinct CDR3 sequences, with 20% to 25% appearing a single time and 7% to 9.5% taken by the ten largest. V lost 6 bases and J lost 7; bases outside the gene matches: 11. There are 15 residues in the CDR3. Germline V lookup: CDR1 DFQATT, CDR2 SNEGSKA (reference sequence).

This sample comprised peripheral blood mononuclear cells (PBMCs), obtained when the disease was refractory, from a patient treated with antithyroid drugs. The origin of this receptor is a female donor with Graves disease. This chain joins TRBV20-1 and TRBJ2-1, with 11 bases that match TRBD2. The CDR3 nucleotides read TGCAGTGCCAACCCTAGACTAGCGGGGATGAATGAGCAGTTCTTC. Protein sequence: CSANPRLAGMNEQFF.